This paragraph covers one T cell receptor (beta chain) sequence. Its antigen is undetermined. The ends were cut back, 1 base at V and 3 bases at J, with 13 bases in the middle. Germline lookup yields CDR1 GTSNPN and CDR2 SVGIG (reference sequence). The CDR3 spans 15 residues. The source of the sample is a study of cytomegalovirus exposure and HLA in healthy donors. About the study: The 110 or so validation repertoires used the same platform as the roughly 670 first-cohort repertoires, a later analysis reported.

Here immunoSEQ multiplex PCR was the method, and the copy in TCRdb shows in-frame clones only, minus some. The top ten hold roughly 1.2% of the sample, which has around 300,000 clones, roughly nine tenths seen once. Whole-study findings and limits: In the 120 validation repertoires, a later analysis found that first-cohort TCR clusters tended to co-occur. The study recorded over 150 TCR beta chains that were cytomegalovirus-associated.

The sample consisted of PBMCs. The chain joins TRBV30 to TRBJ2-1; D remains unclear. The sequence was collected from a woman aged 25 to 39 in good health and CMV-seropositive. CDR3 in amino acids: CAWSGMQLHYNEQFF. The CDR3 nucleotides are TGTGCCTGGAGTGGGATGCAACTACACTACAATGAGCAGTTCTTC.